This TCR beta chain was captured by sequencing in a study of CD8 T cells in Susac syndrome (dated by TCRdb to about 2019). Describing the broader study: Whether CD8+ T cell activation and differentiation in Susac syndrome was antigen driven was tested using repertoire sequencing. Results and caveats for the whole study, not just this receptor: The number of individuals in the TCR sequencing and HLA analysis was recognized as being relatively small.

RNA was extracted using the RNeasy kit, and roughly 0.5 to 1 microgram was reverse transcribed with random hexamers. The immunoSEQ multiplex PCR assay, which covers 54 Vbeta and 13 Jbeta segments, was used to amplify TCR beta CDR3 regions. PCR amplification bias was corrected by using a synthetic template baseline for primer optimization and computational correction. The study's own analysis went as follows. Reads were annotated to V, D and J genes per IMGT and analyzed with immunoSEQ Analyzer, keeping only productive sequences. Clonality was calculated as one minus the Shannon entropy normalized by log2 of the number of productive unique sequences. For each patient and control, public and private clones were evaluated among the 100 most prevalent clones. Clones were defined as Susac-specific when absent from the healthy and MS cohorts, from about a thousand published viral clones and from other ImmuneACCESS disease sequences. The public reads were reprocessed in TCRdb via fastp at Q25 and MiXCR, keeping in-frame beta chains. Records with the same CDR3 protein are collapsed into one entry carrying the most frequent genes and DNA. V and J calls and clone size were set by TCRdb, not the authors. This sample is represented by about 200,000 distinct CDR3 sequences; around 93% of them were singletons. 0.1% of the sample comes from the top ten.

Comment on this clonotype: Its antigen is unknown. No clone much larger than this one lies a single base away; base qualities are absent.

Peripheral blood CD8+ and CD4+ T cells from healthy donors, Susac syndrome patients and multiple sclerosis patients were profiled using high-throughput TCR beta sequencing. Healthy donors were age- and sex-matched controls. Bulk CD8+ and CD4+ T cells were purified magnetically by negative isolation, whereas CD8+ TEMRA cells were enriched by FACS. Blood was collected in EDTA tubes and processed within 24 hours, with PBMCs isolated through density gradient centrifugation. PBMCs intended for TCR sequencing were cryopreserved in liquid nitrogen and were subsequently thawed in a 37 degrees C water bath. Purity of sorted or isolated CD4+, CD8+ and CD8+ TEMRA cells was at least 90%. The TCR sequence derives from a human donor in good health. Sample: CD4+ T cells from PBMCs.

This receptor carries the CDR3 CASSFSSPDTQYF. The nucleotide sequence is given as TGTGCCAGCAGTTTCTCCTCCCCAGATACGCAGTATTTT. The chain is made from TRBV28 and TRBJ2-3; the D gene is not confidently resolved. The CDR3 starts with the cysteine, ends with the phenylalanine, and has 13 residues. Here the CDR3 DNA is all that survives: 39 bases in frame from base 1. Trimming at the junction amounts to 3 bases on V and 4 bases on J, and the germline ends lie 8 bases apart. CDR1 and CDR2, per the germline V gene, are MDHEN and SYDVKM.